This T cell receptor beta chain is drawn from a study of blood T cells in healthy people across ages. A second PCR of 7 to 11 cycles used a sample-barcoded 5' primer and a J-beta primer mix. Using its own MiXCR run on the 5' RACE reads, TCRdb lists one record per CDR3 protein. This table has under 800,000 distinct CDR3 sequences, roughly two fifths appearing once. Germline loops: CDR1 MDHEN, CDR2 SYDVKM. The CDR3 spans 14 residues. The chain recombines TRBV28 with TRBJ2-7; D call uncertain. The DNA end is a closer match to TRBJ2-5, so the J assignment may be wrong. The source of this sequence is a woman aged 55 to 70 in good health. Sequencing was done on a sample of blood. CDR3 DNA: TGTGCCAGCAGTTTATTAGCCCCTATGGAGACCCAGTACTTC. Its protein is CASSLLAPMETQYF.